The TCR beta chain under discussion was sequenced for a study of T cells in Graves' hyperthyroidism and ophthalmopathy. CDR3 length equals 15 residues. V lost 8 bases, J lost 0 bases, and 14 bases lay in between. Germline lookup yields CDR1 MNHEY and CDR2 SMNVEV (reference sequence). There were TCR beta CDR3 regions amplified from RNA transcripts. TCR CDR3 regions were first amplified by RT-PCR with HTBI primers. One entry per CDR3 protein results from TCRdb running MiXCR on the multiplex PCR reads. The repertoire holds roughly 240,000 distinct CDR3 sequences, with approximately 16% as singletons. This clonotype was seen many times.

V usage is TRBV27 and J usage is TRBJ2-1; weak D call: TRBD2 (8 bases). The material sequenced was blood. This receptor was taken from a woman younger than 35 with Graves' ophthalmopathy. The CDR3 coding sequence is TGTGCCAGCTCGGGAGGGGGCAGCTCCTACAATGAGCAGTTCTTC. It is translated as CASSGGGSSYNEQFF.